The 10 T cell receptor beta chains below all came from one sample that was sequenced in a study of cytomegalovirus exposure and HLA in healthy donors. Only in-frame clones appear in the TCRdb table, and some are missing; sequencing was by immunoSEQ multiplex PCR. This table holds roughly 65,000 clones, around 96% found once. The sample taken for sequencing was PBMCs. The receptors were gathered from a man between 18 and 29 years old in good health and CMV-seropositive.

The V and J genes are TRBV7-3 and TRBJ2-5, with 9 positions matching TRBD2. Germline-derived CDR1 and CDR2 are SGHTA and FQGTGA. The trim removed 0 bases at V and 4 bases at J, leaving 0 bases unmatched. This CDR3 is 14 amino acids long. The CDR3, as DNA: TGTGCCAGCAGCTTAACGGGACTAGCAGAGACCCAGTACTTC. This codes for CASSLTGLAETQYF. The full variable domain, rest sourced from reference TRBV7-3 and TRBJ2-5, is GAGVSQTPSNKVTEKGKYVELRCDPISGHTALYWYRQSLGQGPEFLIYFQGTGAADDSGLPNDRFFAVRPEGSVSTLKIQRTERGDSAVYLCASSLTGLAETQYFGPGTRLLVL.

This chain links TRBV18 with TRBJ2-5; weak D call: TRBD1 (6 bases). Germline values: CDR1 KGHSH, CDR2 LQKENI. The germline V and J ends were trimmed by 2 bases and 2 bases, with 12 bases remaining between them. CDR3 size: 15 residues. As DNA, the CDR3 is TGTGCCAGCTCACCATTAGGACAGAAACAAGAGACCCAGTACTTC. Translated: CASSPLGQKQETQYF. The whole variable domain, filled in from reference TRBV18 and TRBJ2-5, reads NAGVMQNPRHLVRRRGQEARLRCSPMKGHSHVYWYRQLPEEGLKFMVYLQKENIIDESGMPKERFSAEFPKEGPSILRIQQVVRGDSAAYFCASSPLGQKQETQYFGPGTRLLVL.

The rearrangement links TRBV30 to TRBJ1-3; D unresolved. This CDR3 is 13 amino acids long. Trimming cost V 3 bases and J 1 base, with 7 bases left between them. Germline CDR1 GTSNPN, CDR2 SVGIG (reference sequence). The CDR3 DNA reads TGTGCCTGGAGCTGGGAGTCTGGAAACACCATATATTTT. This encodes CAWSWESGNTIYF.

The gene calls are TRBV7-2 and TRBJ2-7; D gene uncertain. Trimming stripped 5 bases from V and 2 bases from J, with 10 bases between. Germline CDR1 SGHTA, CDR2 FQGNSA. The CDR3 spans 13 residues. The CDR3, as DNA: TGTGCCAGCAGCCGCAACAGTCCCTACGAGCAGTACTTC. This translates into CASSRNSPYEQYF.

Ten or more counts support this clone. This chain connects TRBV4-3 to TRBJ2-7, with TRBD2 as a possible D gene (5 bases). The germline V gene encodes CDR1 LGHNA and CDR2 YSLEER. The CDR3 length is 15 residues. Trimming removed 1 base at V and 3 bases at J, with 13 bases between. CDR3 sequence: CASSQGHYGVYEQYF. CDR3 DNA sequence: TGCGCCAGCAGCCAAGGACACTACGGGGTCTACGAGCAGTACTTC.

V and J are TRBV9 and TRBJ2-3, with 8 bases aligning to TRBD1. Germline-derived CDR1 and CDR2 are SGDLS and YYNGEE. The V segment lost 4 bases and the J segment 0 bases; nucleotides outside the gene matches: 4. This CDR3 comprises 15 residues. CDR3 sequence reads: CASSFRTGSTDTQYF. CDR3 nucleotide sequence: TGTGCCAGCAGCTTTAGGACAGGGAGCACAGATACGCAGTATTTT.

CDR3 in DNA: TGTGCCAGCAGCTCCGCCCGCGGTTTTAACTATGGCTACACCTTC. Its protein is CASSSARGFNYGYTF. The V gene is TRBV5-5, the J gene TRBJ1-2; D is uncertain. Germline V gene sequence: CDR1 SGHKS, CDR2 YYEKEE (reference sequence). Trimming removed 3 bases from V and 1 base from J, with 13 bases in between. This CDR3 is built from 15 residues.

The rearrangement joins TRBV6-5 to TRBJ2-1, with D possibly being TRBD2 (6 bases). Deletions cut 6 bases from V and 5 bases from J, with 14 bases between. The germline V gene encodes CDR1 MNHEY and CDR2 SVGAGI. CDR3 size: 14 residues. The CDR3 nucleotides are TGTGCCAGCAGGGATAGCGGCCTCCACAATGAGCAGTTCTTC. Its protein is CASRDSGLHNEQFF.

This clone was counted only a few times. The chain carries TRBV11-3 and TRBJ2-6; no definite D call. V lost 1 base and J lost 0, with 13 bases in between. This CDR3 contains 18 residues. Germline V gives CDR1 SGHNT, CDR2 YENEEA. CDR3 in DNA: TGTGCCAGCAGCTTAGTTGGAGCCCTTAGCTCTGGGGCCAACGTCCTGACTTTC. This translates into CASSLVGALSSGANVLTF.

The V call is TRBV7-3, the J call TRBJ2-2, with D unclear. Germline CDR1 is SGHTA and CDR2 is FQGTGA. The V and J ends lost 5 bases and 6 bases respectively, with 10 bases between them. This CDR3 region has 13 residues. The CDR3 loop is CASSPQNSGELFF. CDR3 nucleotide sequence: TGTGCCAGCAGCCCTCAAAACTCCGGGGAGCTGTTTTTT.